This TCR beta chain was identified in a study of blood T cell repertoires in COVID-19. Here immunoSEQ multiplex PCR was the method, and the copy in TCRdb shows in-frame clones only, minus some. The sample has about 300,000 clones; just over 85% are singletons. CDR1 and CDR2 from the germline V gene are SGHVS and FQNEAQ. The CDR3 has 18 residues. With 1 base removed from V and 6 bases from J, the gap between germline ends came to 24 bases. Sequences were obtained from PBMCs or T cells enriched from blood (not recorded which). The chain joins TRBV7-8 to TRBJ1-2; D is perhaps TRBD1 (5 bases). This clonotype was sampled from a man aged 25 to 40 who had recovered from COVID-19. The CDR3 coding sequence is TGTGCCAGCAGCTTAGGGGGAACCGGGGGGACGATGTACGATGGCTACACCTTC. As protein: CASSLGGTGGTMYDGYTF.